These T cell receptor beta chains were read from a single sample in a study of CD8+CD57+ T cells in acquired aplastic anemia. TCRdb re-called the reads through MiXCR, storing one row per CDR3 protein. The sample records some 200,000 distinct CDR3 sequences, 61% being singletons. Sequencing was done on a sample of sorted CD4+, CD8+, or CD8+CD57+ T cells (not recorded which) from PBMCs. These TCRs come from a human donor in good health. The CDR3 runs from the conserved cysteine through the conserved F or W. A D gene is named only where the DNA matches it firmly. The size field is filled for only some rows; it gives once, few, many or a size class.

>NA|NA|TRBJ1-4|TRBV4-1
TGCGCCAGCGGTCCCCGGATCGGGACGTCGACTGAAAAACTGTTTTTT
CASGPRIGTSTEKLFF
>NA|NA|TRBJ2-2|TRBV20-1
TGCAGTGCTATTAGTGAGGACACCGGGGAGCTGTTTTTT
CSAISEDTGELFF
>NA|NA|TRBJ1-1|TRBV10-3
TGTGCCATCAGTGGCACTGGAGAGAACACTGAAGCTTTCTTT
CAISGTGENTEAFF
>NA|NA|TRBJ1-2|TRBV7-3
TGTGCCAGCAGCGTAGGCAGCAATTATGGCTACACCTTC
CASSVGSNYGYTF
>NA|TRBD1|TRBJ1-6|TRBV27
TGTGCCAGCAGAAGGACAGGGCCGGATTCACCCCTCCACTTT
CASRRTGPDSPLHF
>NA|NA|TRBJ2-7|TRBV2
TGTGCCACCATCGCGACCGGGACTGCCTCCTACGAGCAGTACTTT
CATIATGTASYEQYF
>NA|NA|TRBJ1-6|TRBV15
TGTGCCACCAGGGAAGCTGCTAATTCACCCCTCCACTTT
CATREAANSPLHF
>NA|NA|TRBJ2-5|TRBV19
TGTGCCAGTAGTTCACTTCACGGCCAAGAGACCCAGTACTTC
CASSSLHGQETQYF
>few|NA|TRBJ2-3|TRBV6-5
TGTGCCAGCAGCTCCCGAGGTGGTAGCGGTCCCACAGATACGCAGTATTTT
CASSSRGGSGPTDTQYF
>NA|NA|TRBJ2-1|TRBV15
TGTGCCACCAGCCAGGGGAGCGAGGTATACAATGAGCAGTTCTTC
CATSQGSEVYNEQFF
>NA|NA|TRBJ2-2|TRBV5-1
TGCGCCAGCAGCTTGAAGGGACCTAACACCGGGGAGCTGTTTTTT
CASSLKGPNTGELFF
>few|NA|TRBJ2-5|TRBV6-6
TGTGCCAGCAGTTACCCCGGACAGCAAAAACAAGAGACCCAGTACTTC
CASSYPGQQKQETQYF
>many|NA|TRBJ2-3|TRBV7-6
TGTGCCAGCAGCTTAGCCGCTTTGGATACGCAGTATTTT
CASSLAALDTQYF
>once|TRBD2|TRBJ2-5|TRBV15
TGTGCCACCAGCAGAGGCGACGTTAGCGGGGCCCAAGAGACCCAGTACTTC
CATSRGDVSGAQETQYF
>many|TRBD2|TRBJ2-3|TRBV9
TGTGCCAGCAGCGAGACTAGCGGGGGGGTCACAGATACGCAGTATTTT
CASSETSGGVTDTQYF
>many|TRBD2|TRBJ2-7|TRBV29-1
TGCAGCGTCTCCTTAGCGGGAGATTGGGAGCAGTACTTC
CSVSLAGDWEQYF
>many|TRBD1|TRBJ1-1|TRBV9
TGTGCCAGCAGCATTACAGGGGCGGACACTGAAGCTTTCTTT
CASSITGADTEAFF
>NA|NA|TRBJ2-5|TRBV7-9
TGTGCCAGCAGCCCAGGTGGGGGAGCCCGGGAGACCCAGTACTTC
CASSPGGGARETQYF
>NA|TRBD1|TRBJ2-7|TRBV6-6
TGTGCCAGCAGTTCCGGGACAGGGACAGGGGACGAGCAGTACTTC
CASSSGTGTGDEQYF
>NA|NA|TRBJ1-1|TRBV29-1
TGCAGCGCCCTGGACAGCCTGGGAGACACTGAGGCTTTCTTT
CSALDSLGDTEAFF
>once|NA|TRBJ1-4|TRBV2
TGTGCCAGCAGTGGGGATAGGGCAGAAAAACTGTTTTTT
CASSGDRAEKLFF
>once|TRBD1|TRBJ2-7|TRBV7-9
TGTGCCAGCAGCTCAAACCGGGACAGGTCCTACGAGCAGTACTTC
CASSSNRDRSYEQYF
>NA|NA|TRBJ1-3|TRBV2
TGTGCCAGCAGTTCAGGGTTTGGAAACACCATATATTTT
CASSSGFGNTIYF
>NA|NA|TRBJ1-4|TRBV5-5
TGTGCCAGCAGCCCCTCGACAGGAAATGAAAAACTGTTTTTT
CASSPSTGNEKLFF
>NA|TRBD1|TRBJ1-5|TRBV7-4
TGTGCCAGCATAGACAGGGTTGGCTACGAGCATTTT
CASIDRVGYEHF
>NA|TRBD1|TRBJ2-7|TRBV20-1
TGCAGTGCTAGAGATTCCGGACAGGGGGACGAGCAGTACTTC
CSARDSGQGDEQYF
>many|NA|TRBJ2-1|TRBV19
TGTGCCAGTAGCAACCCCGGGACGGATAATTACTTC
CASSNPGTDNYF
>once|NA|TRBJ2-2|TRBV20-1
TGCAGTGCTAGCAAAAACACCGGGGAGCTGTTTTTT
CSASKNTGELFF